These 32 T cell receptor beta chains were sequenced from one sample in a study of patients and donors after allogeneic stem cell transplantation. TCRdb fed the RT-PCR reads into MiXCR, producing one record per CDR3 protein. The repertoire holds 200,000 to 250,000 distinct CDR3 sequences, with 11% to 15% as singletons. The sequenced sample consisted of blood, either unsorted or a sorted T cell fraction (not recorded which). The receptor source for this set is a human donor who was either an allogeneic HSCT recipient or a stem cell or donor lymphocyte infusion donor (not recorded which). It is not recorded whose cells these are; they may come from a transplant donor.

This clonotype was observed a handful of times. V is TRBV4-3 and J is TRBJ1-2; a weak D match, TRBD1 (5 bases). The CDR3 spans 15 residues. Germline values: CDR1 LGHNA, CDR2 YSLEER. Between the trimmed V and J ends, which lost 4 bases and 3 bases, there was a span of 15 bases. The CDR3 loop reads CASSLTAGTDYGYTF. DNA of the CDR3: TGCGCCAGCAGCCTCACAGCAGGGACGGACTATGGCTACACCTTC.

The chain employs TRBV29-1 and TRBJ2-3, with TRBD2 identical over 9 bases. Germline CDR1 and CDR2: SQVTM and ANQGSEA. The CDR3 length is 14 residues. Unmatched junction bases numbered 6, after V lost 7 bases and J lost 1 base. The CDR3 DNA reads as TGCAGCGCCATTAGCGGGAGACGCACAGATACGCAGTATTTT. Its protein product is CSAISGRRTDTQYF.

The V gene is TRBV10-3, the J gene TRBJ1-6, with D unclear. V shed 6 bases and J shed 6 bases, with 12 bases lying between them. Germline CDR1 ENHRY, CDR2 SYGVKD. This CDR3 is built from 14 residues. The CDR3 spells CAIRLGRANSPLHF. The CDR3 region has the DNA TGTGCCATCAGACTGGGGAGGGCTAATTCACCCCTCCACTTT.

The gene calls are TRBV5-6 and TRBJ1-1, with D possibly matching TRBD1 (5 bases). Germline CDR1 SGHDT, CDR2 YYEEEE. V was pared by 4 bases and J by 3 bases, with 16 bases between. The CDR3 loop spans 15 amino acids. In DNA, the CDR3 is TGTGCCAGCAGCGACCCGACAGCGCTCTACACTGAAGCTTTCTTT. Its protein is CASSDPTALYTEAFF.

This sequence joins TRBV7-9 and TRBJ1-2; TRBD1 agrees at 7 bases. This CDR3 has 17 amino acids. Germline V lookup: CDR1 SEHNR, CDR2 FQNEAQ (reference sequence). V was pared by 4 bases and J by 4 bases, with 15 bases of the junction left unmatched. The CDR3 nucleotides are TGTGCCAGCAGCTCAGACTTTGTCCAGACAGGGACCTATGGCTACACCTTC. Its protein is CASSSDFVQTGTYGYTF.

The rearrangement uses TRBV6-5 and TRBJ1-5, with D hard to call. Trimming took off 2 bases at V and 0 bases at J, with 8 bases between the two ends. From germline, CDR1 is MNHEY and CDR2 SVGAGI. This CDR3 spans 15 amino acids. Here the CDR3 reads CASSYRQDSNQPQHF. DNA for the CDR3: TGTGCCAGCAGTTACCGGCAGGATAGCAATCAGCCCCAGCATTTT.

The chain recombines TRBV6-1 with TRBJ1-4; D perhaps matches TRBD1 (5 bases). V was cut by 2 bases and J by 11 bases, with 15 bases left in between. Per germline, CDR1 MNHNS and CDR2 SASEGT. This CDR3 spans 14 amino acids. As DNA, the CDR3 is TGTGCCAGCAGTGAAACCGGGACTAGAGGGAAACTGTTTTTT. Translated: CASSETGTRGKLFF.

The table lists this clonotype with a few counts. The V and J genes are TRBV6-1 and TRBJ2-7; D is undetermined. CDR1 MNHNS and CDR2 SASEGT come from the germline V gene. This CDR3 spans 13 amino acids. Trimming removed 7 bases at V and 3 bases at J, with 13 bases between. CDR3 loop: CASIGSGGYEQYF. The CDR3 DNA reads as TGTGCCAGCATCGGTTCCGGCGGCTACGAGCAGTACTTC.

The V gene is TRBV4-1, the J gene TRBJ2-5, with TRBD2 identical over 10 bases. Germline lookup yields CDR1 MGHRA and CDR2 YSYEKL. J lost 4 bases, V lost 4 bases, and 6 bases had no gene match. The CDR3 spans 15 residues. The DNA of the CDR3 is TGCGCCAGCAGCCGGCTAGCGGGAGTTCGAGAGACCCAGTACTTC. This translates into CASSRLAGVRETQYF.

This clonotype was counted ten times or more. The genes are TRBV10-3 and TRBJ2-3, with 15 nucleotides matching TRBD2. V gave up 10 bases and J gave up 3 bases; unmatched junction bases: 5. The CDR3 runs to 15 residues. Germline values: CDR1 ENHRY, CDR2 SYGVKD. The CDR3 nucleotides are TGTGCCACACGGACTAGCGGGGGGGGTACAGATACGCAGTATTTT. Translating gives CATRTSGGGTDTQYF.

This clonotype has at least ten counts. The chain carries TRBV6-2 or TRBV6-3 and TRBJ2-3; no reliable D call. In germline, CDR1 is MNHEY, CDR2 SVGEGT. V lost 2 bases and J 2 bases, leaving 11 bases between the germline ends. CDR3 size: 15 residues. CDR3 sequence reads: CASSYEEQTTDTQYF. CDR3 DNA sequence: TGTGCCAGCAGTTACGAAGAACAGACCACAGATACGCAGTATTTT.

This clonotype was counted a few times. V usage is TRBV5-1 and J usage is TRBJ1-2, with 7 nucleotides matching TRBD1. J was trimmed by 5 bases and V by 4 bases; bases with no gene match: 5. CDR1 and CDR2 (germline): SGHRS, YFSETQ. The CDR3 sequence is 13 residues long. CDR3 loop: CASSGGQKYGYTF. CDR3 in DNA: TGCGCCAGCAGCGGGGGACAGAAGTATGGCTACACCTTC.

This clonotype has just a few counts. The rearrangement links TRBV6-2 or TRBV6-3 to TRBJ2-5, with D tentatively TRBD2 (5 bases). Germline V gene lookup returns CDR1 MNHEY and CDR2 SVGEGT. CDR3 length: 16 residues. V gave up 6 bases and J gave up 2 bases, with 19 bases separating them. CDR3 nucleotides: TGTGCCAGCAGGTCGGGGATTCGAGTGGGGCAAGAGACCCAGTACTTC. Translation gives CASRSGIRVGQETQYF.

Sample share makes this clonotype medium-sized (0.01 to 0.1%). CDR3 bases: TGTGCCAGCAGCTTAGTTAGGGTATCAGATCGTCAATCTGAAGCTTTCTTT. It codes for CASSLVRVSDRQSEAFF. V and J are TRBV7-9 and TRBJ1-1; no definite D call. Germline V CDR1 and CDR2: SEHNR, FQNEAQ (reference sequence). The CDR3 extends over 17 amino acids. V lost 1 base and J lost 6, with 21 bases in between.

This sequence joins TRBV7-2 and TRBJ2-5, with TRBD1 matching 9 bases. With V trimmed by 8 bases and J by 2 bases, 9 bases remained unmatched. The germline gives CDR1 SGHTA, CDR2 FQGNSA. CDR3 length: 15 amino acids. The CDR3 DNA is TGTGCCAGCGCCCCGAGGGGACAGGGTCAAGAGACCCAGTACTTC. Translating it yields CASAPRGQGQETQYF.

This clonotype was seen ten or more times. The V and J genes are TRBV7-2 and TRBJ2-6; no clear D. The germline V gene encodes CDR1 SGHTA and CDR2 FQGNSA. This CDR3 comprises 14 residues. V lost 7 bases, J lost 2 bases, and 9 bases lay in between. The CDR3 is CASTSVPGANVLTF. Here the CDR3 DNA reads TGTGCCAGCACCTCGGTCCCTGGGGCCAACGTCCTGACTTTC.

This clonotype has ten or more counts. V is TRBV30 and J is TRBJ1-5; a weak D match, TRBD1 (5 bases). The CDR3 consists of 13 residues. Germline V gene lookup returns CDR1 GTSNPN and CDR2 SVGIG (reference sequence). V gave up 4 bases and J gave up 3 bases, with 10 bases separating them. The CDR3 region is CAWTLGANQPQHF. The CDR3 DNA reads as TGTGCCTGGACGCTAGGGGCCAATCAGCCCCAGCATTTT. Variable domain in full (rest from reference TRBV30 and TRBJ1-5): SQTIHQWPATLVQPVGSPLSLECTVEGTSNPNLYWYRQAAGRGLQLLFYSVGIGQISSEVPQNLSASRPQDRQFILSSKKLLLSDSGFYLCAWTLGANQPQHFGDGTRLSIL.

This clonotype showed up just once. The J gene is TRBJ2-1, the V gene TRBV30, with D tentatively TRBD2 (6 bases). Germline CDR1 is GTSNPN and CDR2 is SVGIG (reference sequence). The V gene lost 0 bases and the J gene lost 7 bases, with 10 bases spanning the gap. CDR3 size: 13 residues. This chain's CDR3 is CAWSVRRENEQFF. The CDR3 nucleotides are TGTGCCTGGAGTGTAAGGAGGGAAAATGAGCAGTTCTTC.

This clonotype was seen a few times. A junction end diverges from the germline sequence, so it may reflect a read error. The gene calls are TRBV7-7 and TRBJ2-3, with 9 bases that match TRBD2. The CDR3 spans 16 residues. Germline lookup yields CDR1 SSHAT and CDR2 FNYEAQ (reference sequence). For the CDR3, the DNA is TGTGCTAGCAGCTTAGGGGCTAGCGGGGGCACAGATACGCAGTATTTT. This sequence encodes CASSLGASGGTDTQYF.

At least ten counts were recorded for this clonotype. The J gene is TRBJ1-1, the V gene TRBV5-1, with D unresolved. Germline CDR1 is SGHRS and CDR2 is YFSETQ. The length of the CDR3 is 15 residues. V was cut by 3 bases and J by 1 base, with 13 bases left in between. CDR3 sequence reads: CASSSSGSRNTEAFF. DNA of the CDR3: TGCGCCAGCAGCTCGAGCGGCAGTCGGAACACTGAAGCTTTCTTT.

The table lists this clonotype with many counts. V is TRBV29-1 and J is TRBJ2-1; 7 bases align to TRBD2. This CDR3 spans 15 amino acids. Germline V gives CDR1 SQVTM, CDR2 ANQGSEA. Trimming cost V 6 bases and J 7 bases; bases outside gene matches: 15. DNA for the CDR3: TGCAGCGTACCCGGAGCGGGAAAGAGTCGAAATGAGCAGTTCTTC. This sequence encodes CSVPGAGKSRNEQFF.

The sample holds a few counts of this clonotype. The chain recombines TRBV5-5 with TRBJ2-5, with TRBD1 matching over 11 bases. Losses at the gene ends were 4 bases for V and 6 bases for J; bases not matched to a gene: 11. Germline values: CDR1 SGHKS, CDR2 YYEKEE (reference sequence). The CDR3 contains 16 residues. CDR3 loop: CASSPDPGQGVKTQYF. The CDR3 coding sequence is TGTGCCAGCAGCCCGGACCCGGGACAGGGGGTAAAGACCCAGTACTTC.

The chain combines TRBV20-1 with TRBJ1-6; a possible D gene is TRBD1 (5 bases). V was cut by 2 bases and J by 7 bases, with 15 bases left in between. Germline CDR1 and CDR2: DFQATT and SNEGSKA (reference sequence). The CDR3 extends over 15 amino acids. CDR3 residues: CSARLGESGNSPLHF. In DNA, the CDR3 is TGCAGTGCTAGATTGGGGGAGTCAGGGAATTCACCCCTCCACTTT.

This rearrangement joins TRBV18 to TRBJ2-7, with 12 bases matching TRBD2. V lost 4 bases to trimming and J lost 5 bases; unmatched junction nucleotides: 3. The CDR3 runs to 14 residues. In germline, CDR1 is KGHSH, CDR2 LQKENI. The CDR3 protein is CASSLGLAGDEQYF. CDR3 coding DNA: TGTGCCAGCTCACTGGGACTAGCGGGTGACGAGCAGTACTTC.

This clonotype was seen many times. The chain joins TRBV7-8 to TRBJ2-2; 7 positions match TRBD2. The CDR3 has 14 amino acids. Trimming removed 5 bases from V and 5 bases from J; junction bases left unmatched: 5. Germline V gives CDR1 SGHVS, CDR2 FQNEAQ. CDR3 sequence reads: CASSQGLRTGELFF. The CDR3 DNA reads TGTGCCAGCAGCCAGGGACTAAGGACCGGGGAGCTGTTTTTT.

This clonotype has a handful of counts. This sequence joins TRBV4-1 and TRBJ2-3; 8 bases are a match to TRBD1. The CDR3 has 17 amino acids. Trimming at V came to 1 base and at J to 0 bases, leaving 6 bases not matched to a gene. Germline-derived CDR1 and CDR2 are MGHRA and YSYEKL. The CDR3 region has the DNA TGCGCCAGCAGCCAAGCCTACCGGACAGGGAGCACAGATACGCAGTATTTT. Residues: CASSQAYRTGSTDTQYF.

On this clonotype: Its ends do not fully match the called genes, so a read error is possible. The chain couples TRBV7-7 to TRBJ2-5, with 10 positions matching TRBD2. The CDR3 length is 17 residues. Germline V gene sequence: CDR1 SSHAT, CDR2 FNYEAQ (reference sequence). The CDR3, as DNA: TGTGCTAGCAGCTTTTCCAGCGGGGGGGTCGGGGTAGAGACCCAGTACTTC. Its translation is CASSFSSGGVGVETQYF.

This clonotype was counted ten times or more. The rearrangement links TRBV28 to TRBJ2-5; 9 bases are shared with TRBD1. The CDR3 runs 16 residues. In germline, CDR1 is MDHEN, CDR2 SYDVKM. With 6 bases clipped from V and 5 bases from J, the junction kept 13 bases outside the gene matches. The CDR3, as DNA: TGTGCCAGCAGCTCGATCGGACAGGGGCTAGTGGAGACCCAGTACTTC. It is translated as CASSSIGQGLVETQYF.

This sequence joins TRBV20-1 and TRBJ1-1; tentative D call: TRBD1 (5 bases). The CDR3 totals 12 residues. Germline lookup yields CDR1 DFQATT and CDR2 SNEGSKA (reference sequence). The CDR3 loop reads CREGRGDTEAFF. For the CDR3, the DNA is TGCAGGGAAGGGAGGGGTGACACTGAAGCTTTCTTT.

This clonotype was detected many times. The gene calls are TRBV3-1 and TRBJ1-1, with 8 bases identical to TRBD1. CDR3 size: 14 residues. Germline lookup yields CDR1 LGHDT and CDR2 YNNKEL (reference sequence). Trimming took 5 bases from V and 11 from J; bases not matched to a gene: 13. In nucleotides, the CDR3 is TGTGCCAGCAGCGATATAGCAGGGGGCAAGTTTGCTTTCTTT. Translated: CASSDIAGGKFAFF.

Here the CDR3 reads CASSPQGPNTGELFF. The CDR3 nucleotides read TGTGCCAGCAGCCCACAGGGCCCGAACACCGGGGAGCTGTTTTTT. The chain is built from TRBV11-3 and TRBJ2-2, with TRBD1 as a possible D gene (6 bases). The CDR3 length is 15 residues. Germline CDR1 SGHNT, CDR2 YENEEA. The V gene lost 5 bases and the J gene lost 0 bases, with 10 bases spanning the gap.

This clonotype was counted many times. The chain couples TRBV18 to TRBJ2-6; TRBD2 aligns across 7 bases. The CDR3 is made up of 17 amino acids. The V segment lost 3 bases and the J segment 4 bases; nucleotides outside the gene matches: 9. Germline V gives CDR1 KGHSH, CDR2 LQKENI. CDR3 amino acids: CASSPGAGLAGANVLTF. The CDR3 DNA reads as TGTGCCAGCTCACCGGGAGCGGGGTTGGCCGGGGCCAACGTCCTGACTTTC.